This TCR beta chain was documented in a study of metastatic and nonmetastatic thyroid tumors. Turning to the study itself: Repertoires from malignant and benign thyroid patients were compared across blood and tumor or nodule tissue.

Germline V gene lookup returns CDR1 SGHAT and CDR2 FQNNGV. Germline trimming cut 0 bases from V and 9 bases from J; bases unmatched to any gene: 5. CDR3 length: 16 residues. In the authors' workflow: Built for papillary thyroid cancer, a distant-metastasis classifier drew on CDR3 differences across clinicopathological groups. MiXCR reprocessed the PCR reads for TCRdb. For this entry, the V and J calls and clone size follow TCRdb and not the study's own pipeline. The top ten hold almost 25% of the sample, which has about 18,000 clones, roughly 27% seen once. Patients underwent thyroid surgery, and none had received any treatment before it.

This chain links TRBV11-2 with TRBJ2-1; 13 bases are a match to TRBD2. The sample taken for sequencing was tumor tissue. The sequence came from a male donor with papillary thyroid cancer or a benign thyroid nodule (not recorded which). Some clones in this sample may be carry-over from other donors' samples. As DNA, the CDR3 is TGTGCCAGCAGCTTAGAGGGACTAGCGGGAAGGGGTGAGCAGTTCTTC. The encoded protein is CASSLEGLAGRGEQFF.